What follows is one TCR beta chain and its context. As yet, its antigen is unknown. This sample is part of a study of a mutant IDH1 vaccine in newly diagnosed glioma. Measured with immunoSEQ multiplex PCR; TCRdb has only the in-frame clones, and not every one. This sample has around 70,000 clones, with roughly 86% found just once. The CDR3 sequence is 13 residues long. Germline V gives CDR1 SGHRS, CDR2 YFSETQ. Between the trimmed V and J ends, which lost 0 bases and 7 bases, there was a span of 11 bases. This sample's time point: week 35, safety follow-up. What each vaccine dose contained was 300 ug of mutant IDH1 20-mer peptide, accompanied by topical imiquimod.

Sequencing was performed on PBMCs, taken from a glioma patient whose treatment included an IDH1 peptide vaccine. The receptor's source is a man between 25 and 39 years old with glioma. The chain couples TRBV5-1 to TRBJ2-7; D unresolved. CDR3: CASSLALRREQYF. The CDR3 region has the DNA TGCGCCAGCAGCTTGGCCCTCCGTCGGGAGCAGTACTTC.